The 22 T cell receptor beta chains reported below all come from one sample, sequenced in a study of CD8 T cells in Susac syndrome (dated by TCRdb to 2018 to 2020). The library came from the immunoSEQ multiplex PCR assay. RNA was extracted using the RNeasy kit, and roughly 0.5 to 1 ug of the RNA was reverse transcribed with random hexamers. The public reads were reanalyzed by TCRdb: fastp trimming at Q25, MiXCR alignment, in-frame beta chains only. Records with the same CDR3 protein are collapsed into one entry carrying the most frequent genes and DNA. The sample table contains tens of thousands of distinct CDR3 sequences; only one count was recorded for roughly 96% of them. The top ten hold 0.41% of the sample. The sample was CD8+ T cells from PBMCs. These receptor sequences come from a human donor with Susac syndrome.

The genes are TRBV4-3 and TRBJ2-5; 10 nucleotides align to TRBD2. The CDR3 runs 16 residues. J gave up 5 bases and V 0 bases, and 6 bases lay outside the gene matches. CDR1 is LGHNA and CDR2 is YSLEER in the germline V gene. CDR3 sequence: CASSQDVAGGLETQYF. The CDR3 DNA sequence: TGCGCCAGCAGCCAAGATGTAGCGGGAGGCCTCGAGACCCAGTACTTC.

V is TRBV4-1 and J is TRBJ1-3, with a tentative D call TRBD1 (5 bases). The CDR3 is made up of 15 amino acids. Germline V gene data show CDR1 as MGHRA and CDR2 as YSYEKL. V lost 2 bases to trimming and J lost 1 base, with 9 bases between them. CDR3 region: CASSQLGVSGNTIYF. CDR3 DNA sequence: TGCGCCAGCAGCCAATTGGGGGTATCTGGAAACACCATATATTTT.

This clonotype was recorded once. This chain connects TRBV4-3 to TRBJ2-7; TRBD1 might be the D (6 bases). CDR1 and CDR2 (germline): LGHNA, YSLEER. Trimming cost V 1 base and J 0 bases, with 10 bases left between them. This CDR3 region has 15 residues. CDR3 in DNA: TGCGCCAGCAGCCAAGTCAGGGGCATCTCCTACGAGCAGTACTTC. Its protein product is CASSQVRGISYEQYF.

This chain connects TRBV7-9 to TRBJ2-1; D is perhaps TRBD1 (6 bases). This CDR3 is 16 amino acids long. V was shortened by 5 bases and J by 4 bases, with 18 bases between the two germline ends. Germline lookup yields CDR1 SEHNR and CDR2 FQNEAQ (reference sequence). The CDR3 sequence: CASSREGGGGYNEQFF. The CDR3 DNA reads TGTGCCAGCAGCCGGGAAGGGGGTGGTGGATACAATGAGCAGTTCTTC.

The rearrangement links TRBV29-1 to TRBJ1-5; D remains unclear. This CDR3 is 12 amino acids long. CDR1 SQVTM and CDR2 ANQGSEA come from the germline V gene. Trimming removed 4 bases from V and 9 bases from J, with 13 bases in between. In nucleotides, the CDR3 is TGCAGCGTTGCCCAAGGTTTGGGGCCCCAGCATTTT. Its protein product is CSVAQGLGPQHF.

The gene calls are TRBV2 and TRBJ2-7; D not resolved. The CDR3 is 10 amino acids. The V gene lost 5 bases and the J gene lost 4 bases, with 3 bases spanning the gap. CDR1 is SNHLY and CDR2 is FYNNEI in the germline V gene. The CDR3 nucleotides are TGTGCCAGCAGTACGTACGAGCAGTACTTC. Protein sequence: CASSTYEQYF. Looking up the rest from reference TRBV2 and TRBJ2-7 gives the full variable domain: EPEVTQTPSHQVTQMGQEVILRCVPISNHLYFYWYRQILGQKVEFLVSFYNNEISEKSEIFDDQFSVERPDGSNFTLKIRSTKLEDSAMYFCASSTYEQYFGPGTRLTVT.

This chain connects TRBV6-5 to TRBJ1-5; no clear D. V lost 5 bases and J 4 bases, leaving 12 bases between the germline ends. This CDR3 region has 14 residues. Germline V gene sequence: CDR1 MNHEY, CDR2 SVGAGI. The CDR3 loop is CASSPEGGNQPQHF. DNA for the CDR3: TGTGCCAGCAGTCCCGAGGGAGGGAATCAGCCCCAGCATTTT.

The V and J genes are TRBV29-1 and TRBJ2-1, with D uncertain. Between the trimmed V and J ends, which lost 6 bases and 1 base, there was a span of 10 bases. This CDR3 contains 13 residues. Germline CDR1 and CDR2: SQVTM and ANQGSEA. The CDR3 is CSVSLGSYNEQFF. The CDR3, as DNA: TGCAGCGTATCTCTCGGTTCCTACAATGAGCAGTTCTTC.

The chain recombines TRBV20-1 with TRBJ2-2; D is ambiguous. V was trimmed by 4 bases and J by 4 bases, leaving 13 bases between them. Germline assignment: CDR1 DFQATT and CDR2 SNEGSKA (reference sequence). The CDR3 consists of 14 residues. Here the CDR3 reads CSAKRPLSTGELFF. As DNA, the CDR3 is TGCAGTGCTAAACGCCCGTTAAGCACCGGGGAGCTGTTTTTT.

The chain links TRBV27 to TRBJ1-1; D might be TRBD1 (6 bases). Trimming stripped 5 bases from V and 5 bases from J, with 9 bases between. The CDR3 spans 12 residues. CDR1 and CDR2 (germline): MNHEY, SMNVEV (reference sequence). The CDR3 region has the DNA TGTGCCAGCAGTACAGGGCGAACTGAAGCTTTCTTT. This translates into CASSTGRTEAFF.

The chain employs TRBV20-1 and TRBJ2-1; D remains unclear. The CDR3 is 9 amino acids. V lost 5 bases, J lost 15 bases, and 11 bases lay in between. The germline V gene has CDR1 DFQATT and CDR2 SNEGSKA (reference sequence). CDR3 in amino acids: CSAPHPRFF. For the CDR3, the DNA is TGCAGTGCTCCTCACCCACGGTTCTTC.

This chain uses TRBV27 with TRBJ1-5, with 8 bases aligning to TRBD1. Germline CDR1 is MNHEY and CDR2 is SMNVEV (reference sequence). Trimming cost V 5 bases and J 7 bases; bases outside gene matches: 13. This CDR3 has 16 residues. The DNA for the CDR3 is TGTGCCAGCAGTCCTCAGGGGGCGGCCGCGTTCCAGCCCCAGCATTTT. Amino acids: CASSPQGAAAFQPQHF.

V and J are TRBV4-1 and TRBJ2-4, with 7 nucleotides matching TRBD1. The V gene's germline CDR1 is MGHRA and CDR2 YSYEKL. V trimming: 3 bases; J trimming: 7 bases; junction bases outside the gene matches: 6. The CDR3 loop spans 14 amino acids. Written as DNA, the CDR3 is TGCGCCAGCAGCCATAAGGGGGCGCGGAACATTCAGTACTTC. This gives the protein CASSHKGARNIQYF.

V gene TRBV23-1 combines with J gene TRBJ1-5; 11 positions agree with TRBD1. TRBV23-1 is reported as an ORF; its role is uncertain. CDR3 length: 17 amino acids. The V segment lost 6 bases and the J segment 2 bases; nucleotides outside the gene matches: 9. This CDR3 reads CASSPGQGARGNQPQHF. CDR3 nucleotide sequence: TGCGCCAGCAGCCCAGGACAGGGGGCACGGGGCAATCAGCCCCAGCATTTT.

The CDR3 protein is CASSSMPGPQETQYF. DNA of the CDR3: TGCGCCAGCAGCTCAATGCCGGGACCCCAAGAGACCCAGTACTTC. V usage is TRBV5-1 and J usage is TRBJ2-5; D might be TRBD1 or TRBD2, each matching 5 bases. Per germline, CDR1 SGHRS and CDR2 YFSETQ. The V and J ends lost 3 bases and 1 base respectively, with 13 bases between them. The CDR3 covers 15 residues.

This chain links TRBV13 with TRBJ2-5; tentative D call: TRBD2 (6 bases). CDR3 length equals 14 residues. CDR1 is PRHDT, CDR2 FYEKMQ, per germline (reference sequence). V gave up 5 bases and J gave up 10 bases, with 20 bases separating them. The CDR3 DNA reads TGTGCCAGCAGCCAAAACACAAAGGGGCGGGACCAGTACTTC. Translating it yields CASSQNTKGRDQYF.

The sample holds a few counts of this clonotype. The rearrangement uses TRBV18 and TRBJ2-1; 7 nucleotides match TRBD1. Germline CDR1 KGHSH, CDR2 LQKENI. The V and J ends lost 3 bases and 2 bases, in that order; junction bases with no gene match: 4. The CDR3 is made up of 15 amino acids. The CDR3: CASSPRDRTYNEQFF. The CDR3 DNA follows: TGTGCCAGCTCACCCCGGGACAGAACCTACAATGAGCAGTTCTTC.

The V gene is TRBV20-1, the J gene TRBJ1-1; D remains ambiguous. The CDR3 has 18 amino acids. The germline gives CDR1 DFQATT, CDR2 SNEGSKA (reference sequence). V gave up 3 bases and J gave up 3 bases, with 26 bases separating them. The chain's CDR3 is CSASLQPFGRVVDTEAFF. DNA of the CDR3: TGCAGTGCTAGTTTGCAGCCCTTCGGGCGGGTTGTGGACACTGAAGCTTTCTTT.

The rearrangement uses TRBV6-6 and TRBJ2-1; D is ambiguous. CDR1 is MNHNY, CDR2 SVGAGI, per germline (reference sequence). Trimming took off 8 bases at V and 4 bases at J, with 9 bases between the two ends. The CDR3 is 12 residues long. The CDR3 bases are TGTGCCAGCGAATCTCCTTACAATGAGCAGTTCTTC. It is translated as CASESPYNEQFF.

This clonotype was counted a single time. The V gene is TRBV20-1, the J gene TRBJ1-3; no clear D. This CDR3 region has 13 residues. Per germline, CDR1 DFQATT and CDR2 SNEGSKA (reference sequence). Trimming left V 3 bases short and J 3 bases short, with 9 bases between. The CDR3 sequence: CSASSDLGNTIYF. CDR3 DNA: TGCAGTGCTAGTTCGGACCTTGGAAACACCATATATTTT.

CDR3 region: CASSQRNEGYDEQFF. The CDR3 nucleotides read TGCGCCAGCAGCCAAAGGAACGAAGGGTATGATGAGCAGTTCTTC. This chain connects TRBV4-3 to TRBJ2-1; D call uncertain. This CDR3 has 15 residues. Germline-derived CDR1 and CDR2 are LGHNA and YSLEER. The V gene lost 2 bases and the J gene lost 8 bases, with 16 bases spanning the gap.

This sequence joins TRBV15 and TRBJ2-2; TRBD1 is a possible D gene (6 bases). This CDR3 has 17 amino acids. The ends were cut back, 1 base at V and 0 bases at J, with 12 bases in the middle. Germline CDR1 and CDR2: LNHNV and YYDKDF (reference sequence). CDR3 sequence (DNA): TGTGCCACCAGCAGAGTACAGGGCCGTCCGAACACCGGGGAGCTGTTTTTT. It yields the protein CATSRVQGRPNTGELFF.